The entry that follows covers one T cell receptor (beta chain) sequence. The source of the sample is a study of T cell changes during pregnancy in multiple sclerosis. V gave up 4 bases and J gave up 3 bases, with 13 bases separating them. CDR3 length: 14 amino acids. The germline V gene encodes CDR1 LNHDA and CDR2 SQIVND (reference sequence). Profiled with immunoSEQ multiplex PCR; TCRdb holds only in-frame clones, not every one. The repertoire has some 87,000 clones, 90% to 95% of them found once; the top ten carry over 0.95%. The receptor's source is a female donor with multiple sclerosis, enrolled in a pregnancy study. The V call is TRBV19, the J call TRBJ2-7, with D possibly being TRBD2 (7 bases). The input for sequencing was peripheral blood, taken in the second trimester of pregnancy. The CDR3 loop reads CASSNSGGIYEQYF. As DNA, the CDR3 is TGTGCCAGTAGTAATTCGGGGGGCATCTACGAGCAGTACTTC. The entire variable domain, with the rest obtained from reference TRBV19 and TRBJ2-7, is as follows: DGGITQSPKYLFRKEGQNVTLSCEQNLNHDAMYWYRQDPGQGLRLIYYSQIVNDFQKGDIAEGYSVSREKKESFPLTVTSAQKNPTAFYLCASSNSGGIYEQYFGPGTRLTVT.